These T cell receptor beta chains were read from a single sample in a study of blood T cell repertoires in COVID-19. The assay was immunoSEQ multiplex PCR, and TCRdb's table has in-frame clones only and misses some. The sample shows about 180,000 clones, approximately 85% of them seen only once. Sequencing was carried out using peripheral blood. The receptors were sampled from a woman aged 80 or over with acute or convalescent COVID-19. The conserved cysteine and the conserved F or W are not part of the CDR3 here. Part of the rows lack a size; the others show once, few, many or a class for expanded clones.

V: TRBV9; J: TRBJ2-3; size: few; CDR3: ASSVGGRGTDTQY
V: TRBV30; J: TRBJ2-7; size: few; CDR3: AWSPGGEQY
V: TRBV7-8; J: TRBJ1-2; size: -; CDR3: ASSFDRGEGYT
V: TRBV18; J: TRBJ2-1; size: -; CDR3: ASSPGQGYRILQF
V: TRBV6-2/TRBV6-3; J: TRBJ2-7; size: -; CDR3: ASSKPGQGLYEQY
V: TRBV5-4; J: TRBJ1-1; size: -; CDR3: ASSLPSSTEAF
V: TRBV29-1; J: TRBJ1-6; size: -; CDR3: SVEASGEPNSPLH
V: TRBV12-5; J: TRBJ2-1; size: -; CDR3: ASGGTREQF
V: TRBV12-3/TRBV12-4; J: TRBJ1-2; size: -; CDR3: ASRDRVQGYT
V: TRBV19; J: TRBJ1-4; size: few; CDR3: ASSFGFYQEKLF
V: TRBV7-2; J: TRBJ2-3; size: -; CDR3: ASSFKSGGATDTQY
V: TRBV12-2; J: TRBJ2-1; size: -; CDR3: ASRLLSGTSAHNEQF
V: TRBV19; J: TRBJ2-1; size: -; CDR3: ASTTPRNEQF
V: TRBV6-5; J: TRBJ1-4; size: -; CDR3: ASTSGQGLEKLF